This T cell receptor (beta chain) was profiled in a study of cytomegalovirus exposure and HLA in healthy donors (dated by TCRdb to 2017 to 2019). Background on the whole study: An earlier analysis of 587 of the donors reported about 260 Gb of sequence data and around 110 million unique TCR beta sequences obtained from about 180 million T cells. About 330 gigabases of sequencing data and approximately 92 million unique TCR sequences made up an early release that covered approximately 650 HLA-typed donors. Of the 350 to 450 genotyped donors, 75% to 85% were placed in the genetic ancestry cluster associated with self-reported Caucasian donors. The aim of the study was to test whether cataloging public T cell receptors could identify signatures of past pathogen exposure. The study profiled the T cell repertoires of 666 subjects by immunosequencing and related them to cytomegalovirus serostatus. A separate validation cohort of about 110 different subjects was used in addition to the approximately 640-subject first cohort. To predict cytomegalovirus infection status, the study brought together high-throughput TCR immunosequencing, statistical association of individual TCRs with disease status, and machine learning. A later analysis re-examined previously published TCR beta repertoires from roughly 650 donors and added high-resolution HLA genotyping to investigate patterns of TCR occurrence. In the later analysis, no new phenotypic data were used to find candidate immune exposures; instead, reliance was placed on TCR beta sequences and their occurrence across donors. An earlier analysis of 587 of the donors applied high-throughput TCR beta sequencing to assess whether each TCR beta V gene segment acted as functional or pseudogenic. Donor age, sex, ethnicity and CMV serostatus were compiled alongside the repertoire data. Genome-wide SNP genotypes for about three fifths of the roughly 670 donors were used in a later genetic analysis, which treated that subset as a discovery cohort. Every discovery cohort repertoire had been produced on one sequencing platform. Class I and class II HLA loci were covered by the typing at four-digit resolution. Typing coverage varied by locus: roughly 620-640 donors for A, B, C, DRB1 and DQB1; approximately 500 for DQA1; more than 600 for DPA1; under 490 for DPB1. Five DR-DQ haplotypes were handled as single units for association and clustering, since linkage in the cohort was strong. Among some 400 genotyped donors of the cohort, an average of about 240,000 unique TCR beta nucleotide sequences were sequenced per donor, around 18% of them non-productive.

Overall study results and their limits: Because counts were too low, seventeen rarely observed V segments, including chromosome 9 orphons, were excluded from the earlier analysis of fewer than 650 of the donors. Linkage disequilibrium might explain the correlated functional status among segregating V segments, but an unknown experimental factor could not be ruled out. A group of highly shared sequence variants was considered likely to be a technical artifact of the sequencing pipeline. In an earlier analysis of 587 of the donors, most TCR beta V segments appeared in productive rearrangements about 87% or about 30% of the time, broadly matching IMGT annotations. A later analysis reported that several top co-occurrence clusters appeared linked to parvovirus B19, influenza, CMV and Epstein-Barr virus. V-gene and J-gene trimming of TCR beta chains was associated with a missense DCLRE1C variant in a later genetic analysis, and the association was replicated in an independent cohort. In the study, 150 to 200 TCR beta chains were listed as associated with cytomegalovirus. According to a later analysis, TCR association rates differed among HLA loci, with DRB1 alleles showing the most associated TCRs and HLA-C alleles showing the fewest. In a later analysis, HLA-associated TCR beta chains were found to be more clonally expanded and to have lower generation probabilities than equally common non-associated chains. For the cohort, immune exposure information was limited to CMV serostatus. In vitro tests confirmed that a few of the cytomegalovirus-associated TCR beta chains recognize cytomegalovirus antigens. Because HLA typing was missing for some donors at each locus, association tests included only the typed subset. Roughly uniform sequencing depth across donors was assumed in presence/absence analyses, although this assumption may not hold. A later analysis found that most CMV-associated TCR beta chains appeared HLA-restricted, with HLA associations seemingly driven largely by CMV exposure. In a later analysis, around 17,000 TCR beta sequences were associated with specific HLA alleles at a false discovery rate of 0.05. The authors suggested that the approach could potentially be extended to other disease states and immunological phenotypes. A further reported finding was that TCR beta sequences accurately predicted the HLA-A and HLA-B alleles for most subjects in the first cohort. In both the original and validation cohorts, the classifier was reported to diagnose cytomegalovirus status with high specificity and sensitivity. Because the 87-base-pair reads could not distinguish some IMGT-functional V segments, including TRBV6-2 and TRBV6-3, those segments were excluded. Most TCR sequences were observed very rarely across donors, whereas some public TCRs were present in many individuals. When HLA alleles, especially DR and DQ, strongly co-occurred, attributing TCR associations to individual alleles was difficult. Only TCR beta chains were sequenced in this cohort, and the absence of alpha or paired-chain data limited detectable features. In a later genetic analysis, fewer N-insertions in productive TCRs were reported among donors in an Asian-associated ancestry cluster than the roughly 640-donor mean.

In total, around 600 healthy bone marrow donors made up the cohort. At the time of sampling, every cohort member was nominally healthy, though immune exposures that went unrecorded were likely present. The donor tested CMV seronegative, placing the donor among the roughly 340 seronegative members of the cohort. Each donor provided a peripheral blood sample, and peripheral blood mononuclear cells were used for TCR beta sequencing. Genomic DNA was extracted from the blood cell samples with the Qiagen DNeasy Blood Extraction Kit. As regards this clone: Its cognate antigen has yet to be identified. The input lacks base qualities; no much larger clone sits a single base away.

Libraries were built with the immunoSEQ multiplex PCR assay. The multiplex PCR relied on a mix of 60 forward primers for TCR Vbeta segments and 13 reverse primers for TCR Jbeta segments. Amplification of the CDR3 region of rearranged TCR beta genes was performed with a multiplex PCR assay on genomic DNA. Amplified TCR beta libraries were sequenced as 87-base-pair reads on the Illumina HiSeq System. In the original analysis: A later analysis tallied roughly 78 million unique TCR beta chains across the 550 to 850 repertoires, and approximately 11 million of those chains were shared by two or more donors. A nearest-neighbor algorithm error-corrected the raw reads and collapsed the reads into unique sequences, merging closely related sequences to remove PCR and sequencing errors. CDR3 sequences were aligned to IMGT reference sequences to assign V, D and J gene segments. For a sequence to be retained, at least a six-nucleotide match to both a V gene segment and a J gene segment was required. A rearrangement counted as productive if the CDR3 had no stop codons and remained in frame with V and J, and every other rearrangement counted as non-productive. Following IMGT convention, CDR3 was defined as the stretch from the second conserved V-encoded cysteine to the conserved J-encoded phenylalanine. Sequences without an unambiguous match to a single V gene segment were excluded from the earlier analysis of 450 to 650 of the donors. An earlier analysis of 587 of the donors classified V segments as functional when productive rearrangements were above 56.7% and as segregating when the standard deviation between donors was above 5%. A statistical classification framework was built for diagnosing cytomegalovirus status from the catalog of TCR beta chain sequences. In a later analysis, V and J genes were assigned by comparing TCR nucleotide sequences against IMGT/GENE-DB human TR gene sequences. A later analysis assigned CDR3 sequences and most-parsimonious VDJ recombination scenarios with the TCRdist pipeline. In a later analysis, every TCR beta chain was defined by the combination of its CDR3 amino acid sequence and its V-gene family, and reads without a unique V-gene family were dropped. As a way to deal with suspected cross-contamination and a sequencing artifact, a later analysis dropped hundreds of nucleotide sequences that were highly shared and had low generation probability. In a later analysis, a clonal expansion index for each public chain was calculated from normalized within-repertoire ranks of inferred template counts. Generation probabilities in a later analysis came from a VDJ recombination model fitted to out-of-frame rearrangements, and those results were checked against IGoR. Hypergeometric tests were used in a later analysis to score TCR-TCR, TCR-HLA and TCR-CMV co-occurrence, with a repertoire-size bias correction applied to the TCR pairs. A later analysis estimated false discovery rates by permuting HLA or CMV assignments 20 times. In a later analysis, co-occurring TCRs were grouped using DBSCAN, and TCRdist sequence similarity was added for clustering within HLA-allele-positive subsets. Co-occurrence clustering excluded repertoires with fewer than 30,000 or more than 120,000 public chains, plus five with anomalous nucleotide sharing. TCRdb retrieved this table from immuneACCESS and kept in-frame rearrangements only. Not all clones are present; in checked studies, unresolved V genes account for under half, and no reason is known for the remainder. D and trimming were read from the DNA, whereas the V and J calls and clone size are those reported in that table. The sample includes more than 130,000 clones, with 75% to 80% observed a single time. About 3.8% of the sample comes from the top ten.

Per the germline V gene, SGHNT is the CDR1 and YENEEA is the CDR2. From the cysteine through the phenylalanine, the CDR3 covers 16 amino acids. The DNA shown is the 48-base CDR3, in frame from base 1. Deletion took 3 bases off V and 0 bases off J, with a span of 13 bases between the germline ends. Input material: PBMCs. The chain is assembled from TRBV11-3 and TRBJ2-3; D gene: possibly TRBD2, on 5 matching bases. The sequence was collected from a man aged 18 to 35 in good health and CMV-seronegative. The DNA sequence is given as TGTGCCAGCAGCTTTGGACTCTCCTCTAGCACAGATACGCAGTATTTT. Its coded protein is CASSFGLSSSTDTQYF.